This TCR beta chain stems from a study of T cells in Graves' hyperthyroidism and ophthalmopathy. Study as a whole: Upon initial diagnosis and before any treatment, peripheral blood was collected.

CDR3 length: 16 residues. The V gene's germline CDR1 is KGHSH and CDR2 LQKENI. This clonotype has at least ten counts. The junction departs from germline at one end; a sequencing error may be responsible. Exclusion criteria comprised uncontrolled infection, other autoimmune disease, pregnancy or lactation. Each diagnosis was grounded in clinical symptoms, serum thyroxine and TRAb, thyroid ultrasound, and orbital computed tomography. This sample holds PBMCs from roughly 10 ml fresh peripheral blood. Researchers took RNA transcripts and amplified the TCR beta CDR3 regions from them. HTBI primers were employed in a first-round RT-PCR of the TCR CDR3. TCRdb analysed the multiplex PCR reads with MiXCR anew, one entry per CDR3 protein. Of about 520,000 distinct CDR3 sequences detected, roughly a quarter appear once; the ten largest clones hold over 9%.

The rearrangement links TRBV18 to TRBJ1-1; the match to TRBD1 covers 11 bases. The source material was blood. The sequence was obtained from a woman aged 25-40 years with Graves' ophthalmopathy. CDR3 DNA sequence: TGTGCCAGTTCACCGGCGGACAGGGGGCAGGACACTGAAGCTTTCTTT. The encoded protein is CASSPADRGQDTEAFF.